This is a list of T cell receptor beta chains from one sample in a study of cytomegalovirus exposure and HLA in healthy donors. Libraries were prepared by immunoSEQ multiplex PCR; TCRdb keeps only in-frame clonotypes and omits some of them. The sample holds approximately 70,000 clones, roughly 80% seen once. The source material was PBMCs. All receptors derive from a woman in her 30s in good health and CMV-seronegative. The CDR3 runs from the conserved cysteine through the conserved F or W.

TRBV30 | CAWRGQGVVQYF
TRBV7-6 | CASSFHGQAYEQYF
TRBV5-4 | CASSSYGQGSGTEAFF
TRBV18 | CASSPVTGGVDGYTF
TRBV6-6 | CASRIDRNTGELFF
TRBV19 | CASSWDRGSNQPQHF
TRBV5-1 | CASSLAVTTYNEQFF
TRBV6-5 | CASVQGALGTEAFF
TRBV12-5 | CASGLHLGGQTTFHGELFF
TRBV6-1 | CASHQGHQPQHF
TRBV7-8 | CASSPERGPYNEQFF
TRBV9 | CASSHRQTDSGNTIYF